The source of this TCR beta chain is a study of blood T cells in healthy people across ages. The overall study: There was about one barcoded beta molecule captured by template switching per two T cells. Study-wide results and limits: The study found more naive CD4+ cells and higher diversity in long-lived than aged donors.

Notes on this clonotype: What it binds is unknown.

Combining a sample-barcoded 5' primer with a J-beta primer mix, a second PCR ran for about 6 to 12 cycles. Each cDNA molecule received a tag from a template-switch adaptor that had 12 random nucleotides. TCRdb recomputed calls from the 5' RACE reads with MiXCR, one row per CDR3 protein. The sample lists a few hundred thousand distinct CDR3 sequences, less than 30% occurring once. Germline-derived CDR1 and CDR2 are LGHDT and YNNKEL (reference sequence). Losses at the gene ends were 2 bases for V and 3 bases for J; bases not matched to a gene: 3. The CDR3 length is 15 residues. Samples each yielded at least 5.5 micrograms of total RNA.

The J gene is TRBJ2-7, the V gene TRBV3-1; TRBD2 matches at 11 bases. The sequenced material came from blood. This sequence was found in a woman in her 70s in good health. CDR3: CASSQLGTSGYEQYF. The CDR3 DNA reads TGTGCCAGCAGCCAATTAGGGACTAGCGGCTACGAGCAGTACTTC.